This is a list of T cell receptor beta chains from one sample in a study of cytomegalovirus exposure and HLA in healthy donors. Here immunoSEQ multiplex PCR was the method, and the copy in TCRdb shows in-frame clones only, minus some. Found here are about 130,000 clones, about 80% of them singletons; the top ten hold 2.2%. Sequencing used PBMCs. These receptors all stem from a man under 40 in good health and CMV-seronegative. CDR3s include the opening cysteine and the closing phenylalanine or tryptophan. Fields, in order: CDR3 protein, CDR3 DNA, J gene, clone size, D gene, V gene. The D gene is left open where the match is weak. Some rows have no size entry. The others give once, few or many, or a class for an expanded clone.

CDR3: CAWNTDGGMGNTIYF; DNA: TGTGCCTGGAACACGGACGGAGGTATGGGAAACACCATATATTTT; J: TRBJ1-3; size: NA; D: NA; V: TRBV30
CDR3: CASSFTSGRSTQYF; DNA: TGTGCCAGCAGTTTCACAAGCGGGAGAAGTACGCAGTATTTT; J: TRBJ2-3; size: NA; D: TRBD2; V: TRBV27
CDR3: CASRQALLSRGPYEQYF; DNA: TGTGCCAGTCGTCAAGCGCTGCTATCCCGAGGGCCCTACGAGCAGTACTTC; J: TRBJ2-7; size: NA; D: NA; V: TRBV27
CDR3: CASRGHTENYEQYF; DNA: TGTGCCAGCAGGGGGCACACCGAGAATTACGAGCAGTACTTC; J: TRBJ2-7; size: NA; D: NA; V: TRBV25-1
CDR3: CAWSVSSDTEAFF; DNA: TGTGCCTGGAGTGTATCAAGCGACACTGAAGCTTTCTTT; J: TRBJ1-1; size: NA; D: NA; V: TRBV30
CDR3: CASTVGAGADNEQFF; DNA: TGTGCCAGCACCGTCGGCGCGGGAGCAGACAATGAGCAGTTCTTC; J: TRBJ2-1; size: NA; D: TRBD2; V: TRBV7-2
CDR3: CASSPQDRGNEKLFF; DNA: TGTGCCAGCTCACCCCAGGACAGGGGGAATGAAAAACTGTTTTTT; J: TRBJ1-4; size: NA; D: TRBD1; V: TRBV18
CDR3: CASSHANLWNEQFF; DNA: TGCGCCAGCAGCCATGCCAACCTATGGAATGAGCAGTTCTTC; J: TRBJ2-1; size: NA; D: NA; V: TRBV4-1
CDR3: CAWSVVGTSGGETQYF; DNA: TGTGCCTGGAGTGTCGTTGGGACTAGCGGCGGGGAGACCCAGTACTTC; J: TRBJ2-5; size: NA; D: TRBD2; V: TRBV30
CDR3: CASSEHGGRAIEQFF; DNA: TGTGCCAGCAGTGAACATGGCGGGAGGGCCATTGAGCAGTTCTTC; J: TRBJ2-1; size: NA; D: TRBD2; V: TRBV6-1
CDR3: CSVEKTGYEQYF; DNA: TGCAGCGTTGAAAAGACAGGCTACGAGCAGTACTTC; J: TRBJ2-7; size: NA; D: NA; V: TRBV29-1
CDR3: CASSLLAGGGTGELFF; DNA: TGTGCCAGCAGCCTCCTAGCGGGAGGGGGCACCGGGGAGCTGTTTTTT; J: TRBJ2-2; size: NA; D: TRBD2; V: TRBV28
CDR3: CASSLSGQGGHEKLFF; DNA: TGTGCCAGCAGTTTATCGGGCCAGGGCGGTCATGAAAAACTGTTTTTT; J: TRBJ1-4; size: NA; D: NA; V: TRBV28
CDR3: CASSPVHQDYGYTF; DNA: TGTGCCAGCAGCCCCGTCCACCAGGACTATGGCTACACCTTC; J: TRBJ1-2; size: NA; D: NA; V: TRBV7-9
CDR3: CASSALGLDNEQFF; DNA: TGTGCCAGTAGTGCCCTGGGACTAGACAATGAGCAGTTCTTC; J: TRBJ2-1; size: once; D: TRBD2; V: TRBV19
CDR3: CASSEWVSGSATDTQYF; DNA: TGTGCCAGCAGTGAATGGGTGAGCGGGAGCGCCACAGATACGCAGTATTTT; J: TRBJ2-3; size: NA; D: TRBD2; V: TRBV25-1
CDR3: CASSEQGTVNTEAFF; DNA: TGTGCCAGCAGCGAACAAGGGACAGTAAACACTGAAGCTTTCTTT; J: TRBJ1-1; size: NA; D: TRBD1; V: TRBV7-2
CDR3: CASSLRQGNNEQFF; DNA: TGTGCCAGCAGCCTTCGACAGGGGAACAATGAGCAGTTCTTC; J: TRBJ2-1; size: NA; D: TRBD1; V: TRBV7-6
CDR3: CASSQGLSVYGYTF; DNA: TGCGCCAGCAGCCAGGGCCTCTCGGTCTATGGCTACACCTTC; J: TRBJ1-2; size: few; D: NA; V: TRBV4-1
CDR3: CASSVTLAKNIQYF; DNA: TGCGCCAGCAGCGTGACTCTAGCCAAAAACATTCAGTACTTC; J: TRBJ2-4; size: NA; D: NA; V: TRBV5-1
CDR3: CASSRLVVSGELFF; DNA: TGTGCCAGCAGTAGACTAGTGGTCTCCGGGGAGCTGTTTTTT; J: TRBJ2-2; size: NA; D: NA; V: TRBV28
CDR3: CASSPFLGTGVTGELFF; DNA: TGTGCCAGCTCACCGTTTCTCGGGACAGGGGTCACCGGGGAGCTGTTTTTT; J: TRBJ2-2; size: few; D: TRBD1; V: TRBV18